A single sample is the source of the 13 T cell receptor beta chains below, sequenced in a study of technical replicates of blood from several donors. Clones were read by immunoSEQ multiplex PCR, and TCRdb kept only the in-frame ones, dropping some. The sample includes tens of thousands of clones, roughly 94% of them seen just once. Sequenced input: T cells isolated from PBMCs. These receptors were taken from a human donor in good health.

V gene TRBV6-5 combines with J gene TRBJ1-3; perhaps TRBD1 as D (6 bases). CDR1 and CDR2 from the germline V gene are MNHEY and SVGAGI. The CDR3 loop spans 15 amino acids. Between the trimmed V and J ends, which lost 2 bases and 7 bases, there was a span of 15 bases. Here the CDR3 reads CASSYVQGSSNTIYF. Written as DNA, the CDR3 is TGTGCCAGCAGTTACGTCCAGGGGTCAAGCAACACCATATATTTT.

The V gene is TRBV28, the J gene TRBJ2-1, with 11 nucleotides matching TRBD2. Germline V lookup: CDR1 MDHEN, CDR2 SYDVKM. The CDR3 runs 16 residues. Germline trimming cut 5 bases from V and 10 bases from J; bases unmatched to any gene: 13. CDR3 DNA sequence: TGTGCCAGCAGTGGCCCGGGACTAGCGGACCTCTGGGAGCAGTTCTTC. This sequence encodes CASSGPGLADLWEQFF.

The V and J genes are TRBV19 and TRBJ1-5; no reliable D call. Germline V gene sequence: CDR1 LNHDA, CDR2 SQIVND (reference sequence). V was cut by 3 bases and J by 0 bases, with 12 bases left in between. The CDR3 contains 16 residues. CDR3 nucleotide sequence: TGTGCCAGTAGTATCCCGAGGACTTATAGCAATCAGCCCCAGCATTTT. Its translation: CASSIPRTYSNQPQHF.

This rearrangement joins TRBV7-3 to TRBJ2-7; 8 bases line up with TRBD2. V shed 1 base and J 0 bases; nucleotides not matched to a gene: 8. Germline CDR1 is SGHTA and CDR2 is FQGTGA. The CDR3 sequence is 17 residues long. The CDR3 DNA reads as TGTGCCAGCAGCTTAATTGTTCTTGCGGGGGGCTCCTACGAGCAGTACTTC. This encodes CASSLIVLAGGSYEQYF.

The chain carries TRBV28 and TRBJ1-1; D is unresolved. There are 13 residues in the CDR3. Germline V CDR1 and CDR2: MDHEN, SYDVKM. Trimming pared 5 bases from V and 0 bases from J, leaving 7 bases between. The CDR3 is CASSDPVNTEAFF. As DNA, the CDR3 is TGTGCCAGCAGTGATCCAGTGAACACTGAAGCTTTCTTT.

V usage is TRBV19 and J usage is TRBJ2-7, with a weak D call TRBD1 (5 bases). The CDR3 is made up of 13 amino acids. V lost 10 bases to trimming and J lost 2 bases, with 15 bases between them. Germline V gene sequence: CDR1 LNHDA, CDR2 SQIVND (reference sequence). The chain's CDR3 is CATSSGPPYEQYF. The DNA of the CDR3 is TGTGCCACGTCTTCAGGGCCTCCCTACGAGCAGTACTTC.

V and J are TRBV25-1 and TRBJ2-6; D may be TRBD1 (6 bases). The CDR3 is 17 residues long. Trimming stripped 4 bases from V and 9 bases from J, with 22 bases between. CDR1 and CDR2 (germline): MGHDK, SYGVNS. The CDR3 is CASSVDSRPRGSNVLTF. CDR3 nucleotides: TGTGCCAGCAGTGTGGACAGTCGCCCTCGAGGGAGCAACGTCCTGACTTTC.

The chain links TRBV2 to TRBJ1-3, with D perhaps matching TRBD1 (6 bases). The V gene lost 6 bases and the J gene lost 1 base, with 13 bases spanning the gap. CDR3 size: 15 residues. The germline V gene encodes CDR1 SNHLY and CDR2 FYNNEI. The CDR3 loop reads CASRGGQGSGNTIYF. DNA for the CDR3: TGTGCCAGCAGGGGCGGGCAGGGGTCTGGAAACACCATATATTTT.

This clone is a singleton in its sample. This chain links TRBV29-1 with TRBJ1-1; D might be TRBD1 (5 bases). V lost 5 bases and J lost 3, with 19 bases in between. There are 15 residues in the CDR3. The germline gives CDR1 SQVTM, CDR2 ANQGSEA. The CDR3 spells CSVRRGGGKDTEAFF. DNA for the CDR3: TGCAGCGTTAGGAGGGGAGGAGGGAAGGACACTGAAGCTTTCTTT.

The chain is built from TRBV5-6 and TRBJ1-1; no clear D. The ends were cut back, 2 bases at V and 0 bases at J, with 8 bases in the middle. CDR3 length: 14 amino acids. Germline CDR1 is SGHDT and CDR2 is YYEEEE. CDR3 nucleotides: TGTGCCAGCAGCTTCTTCGGGGTGAACACTGAAGCTTTCTTT. Protein sequence: CASSFFGVNTEAFF.

The V gene is TRBV28, the J gene TRBJ1-2; no reliable D call. The V gene's germline CDR1 is MDHEN and CDR2 SYDVKM. The CDR3 is 14 residues long. Trimming shortened V by 2 bases and J by 4 bases, and 11 bases separated the two germline ends. The CDR3 is CASSLIPESYGYTF. CDR3 sequence (DNA): TGTGCCAGCAGTTTAATTCCAGAAAGCTATGGCTACACCTTC.

This chain joins TRBV10-1 and TRBJ1-1; possible D gene TRBD1, 5 bases. This CDR3 has 13 residues. Germline V gene sequence: CDR1 WNHNN, CDR2 SYGVQD (reference sequence). The V and J ends lost 5 bases and 3 bases respectively, with 10 bases between them. CDR3 in DNA: TGCGCCAGCAGTTCAGGGTCGGACACTGAAGCTTTCTTT. The encoded protein is CASSSGSDTEAFF.

This chain uses TRBV5-4 with TRBJ2-1; D might be TRBD2 (7 bases). The length of the CDR3 is 15 residues. Germline CDR1 SGHNT, CDR2 YYREEE (reference sequence). Deletions cut 0 bases from V and 4 bases from J, with 11 bases between. The CDR3 bases are TGTGCCAGCAGCTTGGGCGGGGGCAGGTACAATGAGCAGTTCTTC. Its translation: CASSLGGGRYNEQFF.